This note documents a single T cell receptor (beta chain) sequence. Its antigen is unknown. The record has no base qualities; no much larger clone is one base away. The data were obtained in a study of shared clonotypes between healthy human individuals (TCRdb year 2020). At the level of the whole study: The cohort included three men and a couple of women between 18 and 49 years of age. To estimate repertoire size and how much clonotypes are shared between individuals, the study performed deep sequencing of blood TCR repertoires from five healthy adults. Per donor, leukapheresis produced somewhere between about 0.94 and 10 billion PBMCs. To increase sequencing depth and limit assay-specific biases, different laboratories used diverse techniques to prepare libraries and sequence TCR repertoires. For each donor, three plates each were used for CD4 naive and CD4 memory, two plates were used for CD8 naive, and one plate was used for CD8 memory. The paper's findings and limits, for the study overall: Sampling was restricted to blood, and TCR repertoires in tissue are likely to differ from TCR repertoires in blood. Clonotypes shared by all four sorted-subset donors showed higher generation probabilities than non-shared clonotypes. Rarefaction of sorted-subset datasets indicated incomplete sequencing despite the large sequencing depth. About 5% of naive CD4, roughly 3.5% of naive CD8, 2.3% of memory CD4, and around 0.42% of memory CD8 clonotypes were shared across a few donors. Larger estimated clonotype richness was generally found for naive subsets than for memory subsets. The genetic and exposure-history diversity represented was limited by the small number of donors. Based on pairwise subsampling, the degree of clonotype sharing among donors was expected to be affected by sequencing depth.

CDR1 and CDR2, per the germline V gene, are SGDLS and YYNGEE. The cysteine opens and the phenylalanine closes a CDR3 of 13 amino acids. CDR3 DNA only is kept here, 39 bases in frame from base 1. V gives up 1 base and J gives up 7 bases, and the segment between their germline ends measures 12 bases. Using the deep immunoSEQ assay, TCR CDR3 regions were amplified from genomic DNA by multiplex PCR. For each cell subset, the extracted genomic DNA was distributed evenly across all wells of several immunoSEQ 96-well plates, and each plate served as one replicate. For sorted subsets, each replicate PCR was loaded with 200 to 250 ng genomic DNA, equivalent to 25,000 to 30,000 T cell genomes. Purified libraries were quantified with a Qubit 3.0 fluorometer, sized on a Bioanalyzer 2100, and re-quantified with the KAPA Library Quantification kit. Every immunoSEQ 96-well plate was sequenced on a separate single-read 150-cycle Illumina NextSeq 550 flow cell. For the original study's pipeline: The immunoSEQ output contained only junctional sequences without quality scores, so filtering could not match that applied to full-length reads. To assign V/J genes and CDR3, sequences were annotated using PyIR, a Python wrapper for IgBLAST v1.9, with IMGT germline references. Any read was removed if the V/J assignment was weak (E-value above 1e-6), the CDR3 was missing, or the read contained stop codons, out-of-frame junctions, or ambiguous translated residues. V3J clonotypes were defined as sequences sharing an identical inferred V gene, J gene, and CDR3 amino acid sequence. The percentage overlap between two repertoires was calculated by dividing the number of shared unique clonotypes by the size of the smaller repertoire. Three approaches were used to assess repertoire richness: RTK rarefaction, the Chao1 estimator, and Recon v2.1 estimates of unobserved clonotypes. For all TCRbeta clonotypes obtained by the gDNA method from a few donors, generation probabilities were computed with OLGA. Sourced from immuneACCESS, this table was stored by TCRdb with only in-frame sequences that have V and J called. A share of the clones is absent; for the studies checked, an unresolved V gene accounts for under half, and the remainder has no known explanation. Clone size and V and J calls were adopted from that table, with D and trimming inferred from the DNA. The table for this sample lists about 680,000 clones; roughly 70% of them were counted only once. The ten most abundant clones make up under 2% of the sample.

Healthy HIV-negative adults with no recently reported acute infections or vaccinations were included as donors. All donors were Caucasian adults living in Nashville, Tennessee, USA. CD4+ T cells were enriched by magnetic negative selection; naive cells were then positively selected on CD45RA, and the negative fraction formed the memory subset. Blood was obtained by leukapheresis, after which PBMCs were separated by Ficoll-Histopaque density gradient centrifugation and cryopreserved in liquid nitrogen vapor phase. Analytical flow cytometry was used to check the purity and quantity of every magnetically sorted T cell population. From each sorted fraction, genomic DNA was isolated and quantified by UV absorbance on a Nanodrop 2000c.

The receptor's source is a woman aged 25-40 years in good health. The rearrangement combines TRBV9 with TRBJ2-7, with no reliable assignment of the D segment. Specimen: memory CD4+ T cells sorted from blood. The cell subset or site label here, explained by the study, means: CD45RA-negative fraction. The bases read TGTGCCAGCAGCGTACCCCCCTCCGGGGAGCAGTACTTC. It translates to CASSVPPSGEQYF.